This TCR beta chain comes out of a study of CD8+ T cells in alopecia areata. Study-wide results and limits: Administration of tofacitinib significantly diminished scalp clonality and expanded CD8+ clones within the top 100. Resident alphabeta T-cell populations of normal skin are likewise subject to sequencing in scalp samples.

The sample's treatment: oral pan-JAK inhibitor, 5-10 mg twice daily. Isolation of CD4+ and CD8+ T cells from PBMCs was achieved by sorting. Extraction of RNA preceded its reverse transcription into cDNA, which served as the sequencing template. Data came from immunoSEQ multiplex PCR; TCRdb stores just in-frame clones and leaves some out. The data hold about 120,000 clones, with 53% observed a single time. Details on this clone: Its antigen is unknown.

The sequencing used CD4+ T cells sorted from blood, collected at week 4, from a patient treated with tofacitinib. This clonotype originated in a human donor with alopecia areata.

The CDR3 DNA sequence: TGTGCCAGTAGTGGACAGAACAATCAGCCCCAGCATTTT. Its translation is CASSGQNNQPQHF. The chain is built from TRBV19 and TRBJ1-5, with D perhaps TRBD1 (6 bases). CDR3 length equals 13 residues. V was pared by 5 bases and J by 3 bases, with 8 bases between. Germline assignment: CDR1 LNHDA and CDR2 SQIVND (reference sequence). The full variable domain, in which reference TRBV19 and TRBJ1-5 provide the parts outside the CDR3, is DGGITQSPKYLFRKEGQNVTLSCEQNLNHDAMYWYRQDPGQGLRLIYYSQIVNDFQKGDIAEGYSVSREKKESFPLTVTSAQKNPTAFYLCASSGQNNQPQHFGDGTRLSIL.